These T cell receptor beta chains were read from a single sample in a study of shared clonotypes between healthy human individuals. TCRdb keeps only in-frame clones here, not all; method: immunoSEQ multiplex PCR. The sample consists of roughly 2,000,000 clones, about 95% of them appearing once. The specimen sequenced was naive CD8+ T cells sorted from blood. The receptors were gathered from a man younger than 30 in good health. Both conserved end residues are part of each CDR3. Fields, in order: clone size, CDR3 length, V gene, D gene, J gene, CDR3 protein, CDR3 DNA. D genes are given only for firm matches. Some rows mark clone size as missing; the rest say once, few, many or name a class of expanded clone.

abundance: -
len: 14
v_gene: TRBV30
d_gene: -
j_gene: TRBJ2-3
CDR3aa: CAWSVGSNADTQYF
CDR3nt: TGTGCCTGGAGTGTCGGCAGCAACGCAGATACGCAGTATTTT

abundance: -
len: 15
v_gene: TRBV2
d_gene: -
j_gene: TRBJ1-2
CDR3aa: CASSEATESNYGYTF
CDR3nt: TGTGCCAGCAGTGAAGCGACAGAGTCTAACTATGGCTACACCTTC

abundance: -
len: 16
v_gene: TRBV4-3
d_gene: -
j_gene: TRBJ2-3
CDR3aa: CASSQDWGTITDTQYF
CDR3nt: TGCGCCAGCAGCCAAGATTGGGGGACCATCACAGATACGCAGTATTTT

abundance: few
len: 12
v_gene: TRBV30
d_gene: -
j_gene: TRBJ2-2
CDR3aa: CAWSSGAGELFF
CDR3nt: TGTGCCTGGAGTTCTGGGGCCGGGGAGCTGTTTTTT

abundance: once
len: 14
v_gene: TRBV27
d_gene: -
j_gene: TRBJ2-7
CDR3aa: CASSFLPGLHEQYF
CDR3nt: TGTGCCAGCAGTTTCCTCCCCGGATTGCACGAGCAGTACTTC

abundance: -
len: 13
v_gene: TRBV2
d_gene: -
j_gene: TRBJ1-5
CDR3aa: CASSDNSYQPQHF
CDR3nt: TGTGCCAGCAGTGACAACTCCTATCAGCCCCAGCATTTT

abundance: -
len: 14
v_gene: TRBV7-7
d_gene: -
j_gene: TRBJ1-2
CDR3aa: CASSLAPGFYGYTF
CDR3nt: TGTGCTAGCAGCTTAGCTCCAGGGTTCTATGGCTACACCTTC

abundance: -
len: 15
v_gene: TRBV28
d_gene: TRBD1
j_gene: TRBJ1-2
CDR3aa: CASSLSLTGTAGYTF
CDR3nt: TGTGCCAGCAGTTTATCCCTAACCGGGACAGCTGGCTACACCTTC

abundance: -
len: 14
v_gene: TRBV27
d_gene: -
j_gene: TRBJ1-2
CDR3aa: CASSSTPGEDGYTF
CDR3nt: TGTGCCAGCAGTTCAACCCCAGGGGAGGATGGCTACACCTTC

abundance: -
len: 17
v_gene: TRBV6-1
d_gene: TRBD2
j_gene: TRBJ2-5
CDR3aa: CASSESGLAGDQETQYF
CDR3nt: TGTGCCAGCAGTGAATCCGGACTAGCGGGGGACCAAGAGACCCAGTACTTC

abundance: -
len: 11
v_gene: TRBV28
d_gene: -
j_gene: TRBJ1-1
CDR3aa: CASSENTEAFF
CDR3nt: TGTGCCAGCAGCGAAAACACTGAAGCTTTCTTT

abundance: -
len: 14
v_gene: TRBV30
d_gene: -
j_gene: TRBJ1-2
CDR3aa: CAWSVLGGTDGYTF
CDR3nt: TGTGCCTGGAGTGTACTCGGGGGTACGGATGGCTACACCTTC

abundance: -
len: 15
v_gene: TRBV6-5
d_gene: -
j_gene: TRBJ1-5
CDR3aa: CASSYSGDSNQPQHF
CDR3nt: TGTGCCAGCAGTTACTCGGGAGATAGCAATCAGCCCCAGCATTTT

abundance: -
len: 17
v_gene: TRBV4-1
d_gene: -
j_gene: TRBJ1-5
CDR3aa: CASSQEIVGSFLVAQHF
CDR3nt: TGCGCCAGCAGCCAAGAGATAGTAGGATCCTTTTTGGTGGCCCAGCATTTT

abundance: -
len: 16
v_gene: TRBV4-1
d_gene: -
j_gene: TRBJ2-1
CDR3aa: CASSQQFSSSYNEQFF
CDR3nt: TGCGCCAGCAGCCAACAATTTTCGAGCTCCTACAATGAGCAGTTCTTC

abundance: -
len: 11
v_gene: TRBV20-1
d_gene: -
j_gene: TRBJ2-2
CDR3aa: CSARVAGELFF
CDR3nt: TGCAGTGCTAGAGTTGCCGGGGAGCTGTTTTTT

abundance: -
len: 17
v_gene: TRBV19
d_gene: -
j_gene: TRBJ2-3
CDR3aa: CASSIDLEGAPADTQYF
CDR3nt: TGTGCCAGTAGTATAGATCTGGAGGGGGCGCCGGCAGATACGCAGTATTTT

abundance: -
len: 14
v_gene: TRBV27
d_gene: -
j_gene: TRBJ2-7
CDR3aa: CASSLAEGTYEQYF
CDR3nt: TGTGCCAGCAGTTTAGCGGAGGGGACGTACGAGCAGTACTTC

abundance: once
len: 17
v_gene: TRBV7-2
d_gene: -
j_gene: TRBJ1-2
CDR3aa: CASSPPRRSTAHYGYTF
CDR3nt: TGTGCCAGCAGCCCCCCAAGGAGGTCGACAGCCCACTATGGCTACACCTTC

abundance: -
len: 15
v_gene: TRBV7-9
d_gene: TRBD1
j_gene: TRBJ2-4
CDR3aa: CASSQDRVAKNIQYF
CDR3nt: TGTGCCAGCAGCCAGGACAGGGTGGCCAAAAACATTCAGTACTTC

abundance: -
len: 15
v_gene: TRBV5-4
d_gene: TRBD2
j_gene: TRBJ2-5
CDR3aa: CASSLGLAGGETQYF
CDR3nt: TGTGCCAGCAGCTTGGGACTAGCGGGGGGAGAGACCCAGTACTTC

abundance: -
len: 15
v_gene: TRBV6-1
d_gene: TRBD1
j_gene: TRBJ1-4
CDR3aa: CASSEIGGWDEKLFF
CDR3nt: TGTGCCAGCAGTGAAATAGGGGGCTGGGATGAAAAACTGTTTTTT

abundance: -
len: 15
v_gene: TRBV4-1
d_gene: TRBD1
j_gene: TRBJ2-7
CDR3aa: CASSPLTGSGYEQYF
CDR3nt: TGCGCCAGCAGCCCCCTGACAGGGAGTGGTTACGAGCAGTACTTC

abundance: -
len: 16
v_gene: TRBV2
d_gene: TRBD2
j_gene: TRBJ2-7
CDR3aa: CASSEVSSGVSYEQYF
CDR3nt: TGTGCCAGCAGTGAAGTCTCTAGCGGCGTCTCCTACGAGCAGTACTTC

abundance: -
len: 12
v_gene: TRBV13
d_gene: -
j_gene: TRBJ2-7
CDR3aa: CASSLGGGAQYF
CDR3nt: TGTGCCAGCAGCTTAGGTGGAGGAGCCCAGTACTTC